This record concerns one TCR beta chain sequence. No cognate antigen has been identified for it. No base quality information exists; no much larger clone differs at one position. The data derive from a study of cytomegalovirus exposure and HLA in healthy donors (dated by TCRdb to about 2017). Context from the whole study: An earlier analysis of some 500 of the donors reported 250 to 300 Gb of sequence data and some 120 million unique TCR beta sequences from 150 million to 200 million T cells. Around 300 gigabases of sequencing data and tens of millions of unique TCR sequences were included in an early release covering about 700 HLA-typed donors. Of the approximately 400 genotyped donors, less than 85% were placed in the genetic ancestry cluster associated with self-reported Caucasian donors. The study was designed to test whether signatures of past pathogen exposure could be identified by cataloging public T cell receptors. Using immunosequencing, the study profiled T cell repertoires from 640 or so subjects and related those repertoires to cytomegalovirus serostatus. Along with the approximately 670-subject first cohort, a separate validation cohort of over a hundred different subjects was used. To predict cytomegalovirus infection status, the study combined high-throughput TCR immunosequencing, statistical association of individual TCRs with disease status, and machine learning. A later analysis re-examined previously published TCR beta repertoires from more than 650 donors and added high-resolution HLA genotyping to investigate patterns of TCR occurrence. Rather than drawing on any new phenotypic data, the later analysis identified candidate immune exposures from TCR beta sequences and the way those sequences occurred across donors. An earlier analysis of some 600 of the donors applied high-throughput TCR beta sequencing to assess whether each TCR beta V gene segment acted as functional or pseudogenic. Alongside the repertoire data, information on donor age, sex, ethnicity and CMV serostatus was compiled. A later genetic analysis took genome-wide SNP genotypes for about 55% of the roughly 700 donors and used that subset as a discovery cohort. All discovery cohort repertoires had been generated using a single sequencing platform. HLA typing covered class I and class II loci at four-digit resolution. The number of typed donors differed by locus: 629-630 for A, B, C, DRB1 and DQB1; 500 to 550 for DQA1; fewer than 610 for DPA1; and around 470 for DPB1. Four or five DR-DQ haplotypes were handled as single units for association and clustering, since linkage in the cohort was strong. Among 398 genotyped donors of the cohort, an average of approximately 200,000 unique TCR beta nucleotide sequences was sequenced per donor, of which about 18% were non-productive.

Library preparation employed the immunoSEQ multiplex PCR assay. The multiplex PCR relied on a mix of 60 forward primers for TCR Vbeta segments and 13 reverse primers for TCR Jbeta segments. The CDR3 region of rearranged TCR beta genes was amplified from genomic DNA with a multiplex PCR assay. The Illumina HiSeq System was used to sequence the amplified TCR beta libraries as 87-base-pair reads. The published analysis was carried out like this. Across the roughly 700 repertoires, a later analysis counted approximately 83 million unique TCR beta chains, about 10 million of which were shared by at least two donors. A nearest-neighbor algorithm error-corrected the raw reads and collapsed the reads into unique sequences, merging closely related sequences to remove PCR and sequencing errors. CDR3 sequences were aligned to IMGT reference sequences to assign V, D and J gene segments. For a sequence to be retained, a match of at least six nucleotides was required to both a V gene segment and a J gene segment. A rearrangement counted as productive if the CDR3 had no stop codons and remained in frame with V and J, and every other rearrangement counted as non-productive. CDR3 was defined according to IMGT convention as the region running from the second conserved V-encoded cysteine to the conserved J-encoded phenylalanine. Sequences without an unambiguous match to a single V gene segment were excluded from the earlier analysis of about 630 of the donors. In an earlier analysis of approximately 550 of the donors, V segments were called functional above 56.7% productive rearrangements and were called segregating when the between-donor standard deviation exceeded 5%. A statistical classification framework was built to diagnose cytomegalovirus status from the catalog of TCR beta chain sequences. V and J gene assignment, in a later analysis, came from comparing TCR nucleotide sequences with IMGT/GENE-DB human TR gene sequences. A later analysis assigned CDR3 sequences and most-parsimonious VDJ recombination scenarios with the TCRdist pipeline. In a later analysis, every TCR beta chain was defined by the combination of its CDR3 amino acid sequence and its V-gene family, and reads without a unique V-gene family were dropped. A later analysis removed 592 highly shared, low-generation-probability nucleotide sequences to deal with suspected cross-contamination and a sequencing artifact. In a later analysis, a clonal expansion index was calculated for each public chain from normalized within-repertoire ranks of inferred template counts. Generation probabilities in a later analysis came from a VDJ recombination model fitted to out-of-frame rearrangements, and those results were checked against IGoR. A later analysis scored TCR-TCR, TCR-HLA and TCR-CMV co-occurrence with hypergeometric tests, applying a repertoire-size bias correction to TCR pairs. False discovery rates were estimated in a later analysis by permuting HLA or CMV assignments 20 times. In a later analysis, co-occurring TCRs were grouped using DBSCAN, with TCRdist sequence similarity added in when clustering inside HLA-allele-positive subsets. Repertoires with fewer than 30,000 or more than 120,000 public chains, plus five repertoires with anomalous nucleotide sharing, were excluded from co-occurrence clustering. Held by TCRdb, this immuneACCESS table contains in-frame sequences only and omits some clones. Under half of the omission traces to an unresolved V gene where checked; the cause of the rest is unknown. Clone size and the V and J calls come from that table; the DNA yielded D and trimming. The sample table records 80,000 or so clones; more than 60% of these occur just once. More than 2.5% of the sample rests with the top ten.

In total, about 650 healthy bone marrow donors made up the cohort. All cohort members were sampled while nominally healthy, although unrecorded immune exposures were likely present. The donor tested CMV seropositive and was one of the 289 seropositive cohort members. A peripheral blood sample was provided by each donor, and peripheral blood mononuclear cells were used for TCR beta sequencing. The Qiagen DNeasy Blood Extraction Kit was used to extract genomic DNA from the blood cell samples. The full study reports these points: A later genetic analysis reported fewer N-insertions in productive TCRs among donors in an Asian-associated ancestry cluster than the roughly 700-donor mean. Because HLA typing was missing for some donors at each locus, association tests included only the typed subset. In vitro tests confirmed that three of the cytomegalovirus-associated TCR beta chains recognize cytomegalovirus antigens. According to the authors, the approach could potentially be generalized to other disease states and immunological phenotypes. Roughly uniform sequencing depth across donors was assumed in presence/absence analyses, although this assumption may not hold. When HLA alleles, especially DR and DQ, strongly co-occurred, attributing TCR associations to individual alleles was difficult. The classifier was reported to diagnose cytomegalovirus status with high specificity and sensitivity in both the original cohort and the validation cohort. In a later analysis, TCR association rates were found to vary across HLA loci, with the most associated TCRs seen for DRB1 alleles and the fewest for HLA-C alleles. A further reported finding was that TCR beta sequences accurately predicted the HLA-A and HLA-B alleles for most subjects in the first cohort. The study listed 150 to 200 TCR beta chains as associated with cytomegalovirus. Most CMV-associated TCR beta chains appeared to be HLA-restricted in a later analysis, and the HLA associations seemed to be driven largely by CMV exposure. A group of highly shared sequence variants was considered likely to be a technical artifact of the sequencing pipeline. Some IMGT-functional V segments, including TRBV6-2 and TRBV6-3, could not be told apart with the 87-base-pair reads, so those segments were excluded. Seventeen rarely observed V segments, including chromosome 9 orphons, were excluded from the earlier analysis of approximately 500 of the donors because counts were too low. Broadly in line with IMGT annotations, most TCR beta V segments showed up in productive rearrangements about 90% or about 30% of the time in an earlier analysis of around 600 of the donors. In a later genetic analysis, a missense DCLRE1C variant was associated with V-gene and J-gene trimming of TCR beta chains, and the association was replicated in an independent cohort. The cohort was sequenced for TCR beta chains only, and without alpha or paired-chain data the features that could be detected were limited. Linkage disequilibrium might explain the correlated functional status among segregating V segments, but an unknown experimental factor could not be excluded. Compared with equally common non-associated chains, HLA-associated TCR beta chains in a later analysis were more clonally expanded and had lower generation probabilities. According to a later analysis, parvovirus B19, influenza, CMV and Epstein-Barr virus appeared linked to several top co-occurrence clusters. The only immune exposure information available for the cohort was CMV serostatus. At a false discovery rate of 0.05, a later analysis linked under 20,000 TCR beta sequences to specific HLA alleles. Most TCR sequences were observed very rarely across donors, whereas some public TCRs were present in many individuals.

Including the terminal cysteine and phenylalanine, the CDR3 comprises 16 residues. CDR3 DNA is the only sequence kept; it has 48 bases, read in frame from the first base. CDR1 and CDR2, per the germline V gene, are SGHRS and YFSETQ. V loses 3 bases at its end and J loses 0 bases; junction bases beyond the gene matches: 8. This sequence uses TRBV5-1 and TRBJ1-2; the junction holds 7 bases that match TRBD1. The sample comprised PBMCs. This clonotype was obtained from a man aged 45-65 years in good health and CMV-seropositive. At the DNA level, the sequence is TGCGCCAGCAGCTCGACAGGGTTTCCAGCTAACTATGGCTACACCTTC. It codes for CASSSTGFPANYGYTF.